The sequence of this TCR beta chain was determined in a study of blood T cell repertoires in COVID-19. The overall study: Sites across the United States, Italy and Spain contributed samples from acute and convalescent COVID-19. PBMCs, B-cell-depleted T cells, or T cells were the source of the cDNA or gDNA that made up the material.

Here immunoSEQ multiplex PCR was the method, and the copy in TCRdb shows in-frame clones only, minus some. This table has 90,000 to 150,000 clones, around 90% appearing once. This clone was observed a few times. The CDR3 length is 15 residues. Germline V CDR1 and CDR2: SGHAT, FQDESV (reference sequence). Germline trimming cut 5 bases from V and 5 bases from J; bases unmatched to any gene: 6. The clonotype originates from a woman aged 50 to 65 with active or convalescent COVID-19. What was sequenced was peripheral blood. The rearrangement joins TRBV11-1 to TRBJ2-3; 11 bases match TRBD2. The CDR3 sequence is CASSPHSGRGDTQYF. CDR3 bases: TGTGCCAGCAGCCCGCATAGCGGGAGGGGAGATACGCAGTATTTT.